This T cell receptor (beta chain) was recovered during a study of OX40 agonist ivuxolimab in advanced cancers. Across the study: Cancers in dose escalation were hepatocellular, melanoma, renal cell and head and neck. Partial responses were seen in three patients, one with hepatocellular carcinoma and two with cutaneous melanoma.

If patients had autoimmune disease history or systemic immunosuppression, they were excluded. Study-level results: Clonal expansion was seen in CD4+ and CD8+ blood T cells by week 6 at 0.1 to 3.0 mg/kg.

For this clone: Its antigen is undetermined.

Trimming left V 6 bases short and J 0 bases short, with 8 bases between. Per the germline V gene, CDR1 is SNHLY and CDR2 is FYNNEI. The CDR3 covers 14 residues. Repertoires were generated with immunoSEQ multiplex PCR, while TCRdb's copy carries only in-frame clones and drops some. The table shows about 19,000 clones, with around 80% occurring only once. Sequences were derived from CD4+ or CD8+ T cells sorted from blood, sampled in a trial of the OX40 agonist ivuxolimab. The receptor comes from an adult with an advanced solid tumor such as melanoma, head and neck, liver or kidney cancer. This rearrangement joins TRBV2 to TRBJ2-2; the D call may be TRBD1 or TRBD2 (5 bases each). The CDR3 DNA follows: TGTGCCAGCAGGCAGGGAGCGAACACCGGGGAGCTGTTTTTT. Protein sequence: CASRQGANTGELFF.